Listed below are T cell receptor beta chains from one sample, sequenced in a study of cytomegalovirus exposure and HLA in healthy donors. The method was immunoSEQ multiplex PCR; TCRdb's version includes in-frame clones alone and lacks a portion of them. Of 150,000 to 200,000 clones detected, around 83% appear once; the ten largest clones hold about 3.8%. Material for sequencing was PBMCs. Receptor source: a man aged 50 to 59 in good health and CMV-seropositive. CDR3s include the opening cysteine and the closing phenylalanine or tryptophan. The order of the fields is clone size, V gene, D gene, J gene, CDR3 DNA, CDR3 protein. D genes are given only for firm matches. Part of the rows lack a size; the others show once, few, many or a class for expanded clones.

>.|TRBV27|.|TRBJ2-7
TGTGCCAGCAGTTTACTACCGATCCGGGGCGAGCAGTACTTC
CASSLLPIRGEQYF
>.|TRBV28|TRBD1|TRBJ2-7
TGTGCCAGCAGTCCCCCAGACAGGGACCACGAGCAGTACTTC
CASSPPDRDHEQYF
>.|TRBV19|TRBD1|TRBJ1-3
TGTGCCAGTAGTATAAAGCCACAGGGGGCGATCGGAAACACCATATATTTT
CASSIKPQGAIGNTIYF
>.|TRBV15|.|TRBJ1-1
TGTGCCACCAGCAGAGATCTTAACACTGAAGCTTTCTTT
CATSRDLNTEAFF
>.|TRBV7-9|.|TRBJ2-7
TGTTCCAGCAGCTCCACCCCAGGGGAAGGGAGAAACGAGCAGTACTTC
CSSSSTPGEGRNEQYF
>.|TRBV5-1|.|TRBJ2-7
TGCGCCAGCAGCTCCCCCGTAGAGCAGTACTTC
CASSSPVEQYF
>.|TRBV18|.|TRBJ1-2
TGTGCCAGCTCACCAGGGGGGGCTGAGGACTATGGCTACACCTTC
CASSPGGAEDYGYTF
>.|TRBV28|.|TRBJ1-1
TGTGCCAGCAGCCCCTGGACAGCGAACACTGAAGCTTTCTTT
CASSPWTANTEAFF
>.|TRBV5-4|TRBD2|TRBJ2-3
TGTGCCAGCAGCTTAACGGGGGGGCGCATAGATACGCAGTATTTT
CASSLTGGRIDTQYF
>once|TRBV9|TRBD1|TRBJ1-1
TGTGCCAGCAGCGCCCAGGGACAGTCAATGAACACTGAAGCTTTCTTT
CASSAQGQSMNTEAFF
>.|TRBV7-9|.|TRBJ1-1
TGTGCCAGCAGCTTAGGACAGGAAAACACTGAAGCTTTCTTT
CASSLGQENTEAFF
>.|TRBV5-1|.|TRBJ1-1
TGCGCCAGCAGCTTCCGGACGGGAAACACTGAAGCTTTCTTT
CASSFRTGNTEAFF
>.|TRBV6-5|TRBD1|TRBJ1-5
TGTGCCAGCAGGCCTGGACAGGGAACGGGTCAGCCCCAGCATTTT
CASRPGQGTGQPQHF
>.|TRBV7-8|.|TRBJ1-3
TGTGCCAGCAGCCCGGGGGGGGGTTCTGGAAACACCATATATTTT
CASSPGGGSGNTIYF
>.|TRBV29-1|TRBD1|TRBJ2-2
TGCAGCGTTGCTGGGACAGAGAACACCGGGGAGCTGTTTTTT
CSVAGTENTGELFF
>.|TRBV4-3|.|TRBJ1-6
TGCGCCAGCAGCCAAGAATTGCACACCTCGCACTCCTATAATTCACCCCTCCACTTT
CASSQELHTSHSYNSPLHF
>.|TRBV29-1|TRBD2|TRBJ2-2
TGCAGCGTTGAGGCTAGCGGGAGGGAAAACACCGGGGAGCTGTTTTTT
CSVEASGRENTGELFF
>.|TRBV10-3|TRBD2|TRBJ2-7
TGTGCCATCAGTGTGACTAGCAGCTACGAGCAGTACTTC
CAISVTSSYEQYF
>.|TRBV5-1|.|TRBJ1-4
TGCGCCAGCAGCGGAGAAAATGAAAAACTGTTTTTT
CASSGENEKLFF
>.|TRBV11-2|.|TRBJ1-1
TGTGCCAGCAGCTTAGTGTCTGTGAACACTGAAGCTTTCTTT
CASSLVSVNTEAFF
>.|TRBV5-8|TRBD1|TRBJ2-7
TGTGCCAGCATCACATCGGACAGGGGTAGAGGCGAGCAGTACTTC
CASITSDRGRGEQYF
>.|TRBV4-1|.|TRBJ2-2
TGCGCCAGCAGCCAAGTCGTCCTTATGAACACCGGGGAGCTGTTTTTT
CASSQVVLMNTGELFF
>.|TRBV12-2|.|TRBJ2-2
TGTGCAAGTCGCCCGGAGGGGACAGCTACCCCCACCGGGGAGCTGTTTTTT
CASRPEGTATPTGELFF
>.|TRBV27|TRBD2|TRBJ2-7
TGTGCCAGCAGTTTGACTAGCGGAGCCTACGAGCAGTACTTC
CASSLTSGAYEQYF
>.|TRBV19|TRBD1|TRBJ1-1
TGTGCCTCCCGGGACAGGGGGGACACTGAAGCTTTCTTT
CASRDRGDTEAFF
>.|TRBV5-1|.|TRBJ2-2
TGCGCCAGCAGCTTGATGACGGAGCTGGTCACCGGGGAGCTGTTTTTT
CASSLMTELVTGELFF
>.|TRBV7-7|.|TRBJ2-5
TGTGCCAGCAGCTTAGAGGCTAGTGCGGCTGAGACCCAGTACTTC
CASSLEASAAETQYF
>.|TRBV7-3|TRBD1|TRBJ2-1
TGTGCCAGCAGTCCCCAGGGGGACAGGGTATCCAATGAGCAGTTCTTC
CASSPQGDRVSNEQFF
>.|TRBV11-2|TRBD2|TRBJ2-3
TGTGCCAGCAGCCAAAGGGCTGGACTAGCGGGGGGGCTAGGAGATACGCAGTATTTT
CASSQRAGLAGGLGDTQYF
>.|TRBV29-1|TRBD1|TRBJ1-5
TGCAGCGTGACGGGTGGGACAGGGAGCAATCAGCCCCAGCATTTT
CSVTGGTGSNQPQHF
>.|TRBV4-2|TRBD2|TRBJ2-3
TGTGCCAGCAGCCAAGACTCGCGGGGGGGCCCCGATACGCAGTATTTT
CASSQDSRGGPDTQYF
>.|TRBV4-2|.|TRBJ2-2
TGTGCCAGCAGCCGGTCAGGCGGGATCAACACCGGGGAGCTGTTTTTT
CASSRSGGINTGELFF
>.|TRBV5-5|TRBD1|TRBJ2-7
TGTGCCAGCAGCTTGGGGGTAGGGGGCGGTTACGAGCAGTACTTC
CASSLGVGGGYEQYF
>.|TRBV27|.|TRBJ2-3
TGTGCCAGCAGTTTCCACGCGGATACGCAGTATTTT
CASSFHADTQYF
>.|TRBV6-5|TRBD1|TRBJ1-6
TGTGCCAGCAGAACCGGGACAGGGGTTTCACCCCTCCACTTT
CASRTGTGVSPLHF
>.|TRBV11-2|.|TRBJ2-6
TGTGCCAGCAGCTTAGTAGGCAGCCTAGTCTCTGGGGCCAACGTCCTGACTTTC
CASSLVGSLVSGANVLTF
>.|TRBV29-1|TRBD2|TRBJ2-1
TGCAGCGTTGAACTGGCTAGCGGGGGAGTCTACAATGAGCAGTTCTTC
CSVELASGGVYNEQFF
>.|TRBV27|.|TRBJ2-2
TGTGCCAGCAGTTTATGGGGGCGGTACACCGGGGAGCTGTTTTTT
CASSLWGRYTGELFF
>.|TRBV15|.|TRBJ1-4
TGTGCCACCAGCAGAGATTGGGCAGCAACTAATGAAAAACTGTTTTTT
CATSRDWAATNEKLFF
>.|TRBV7-9|.|TRBJ2-7
TGTGCCAGCAGCTTTTCGGGCTACGAGCAGTACTTC
CASSFSGYEQYF
>.|TRBV28|TRBD1|TRBJ1-6
TGTGCCAGCAGTTTAGTCACAGGGGGCGCCCCCCCTCATAATTCACCCCTCCACTTT
CASSLVTGGAPPHNSPLHF
>.|TRBV2|.|TRBJ2-1
TGTGCCGGGGACTGGGGATACAATGAGCAGTTCTTC
CAGDWGYNEQFF
>once|TRBV6-1|TRBD1|TRBJ1-3
TGTGCCAGCAGTGGGGACAGATTCACTGGAAACACCATATATTTT
CASSGDRFTGNTIYF
>.|TRBV4-1|.|TRBJ2-5
TGCGCCAGCAGCCAAGGCGGAGAGACCCAGTACTTC
CASSQGGETQYF
>.|TRBV10-2|.|TRBJ2-7
TGCGCCAGCAGTGAGTCTTGGAGCTCCTACGAGCAGTACTTC
CASSESWSSYEQYF
>.|TRBV5-1|.|TRBJ1-6
TGCGCCAGCAGCTTGGAGGTAGGGGGTTTTAATTCACCCCTCCACTTT
CASSLEVGGFNSPLHF
>few|TRBV28|TRBD1|TRBJ1-5
TGTGCCAGCAGTACCGACAGGGATTACAATCAGCCCCAGCATTTT
CASSTDRDYNQPQHF
>.|TRBV7-6|.|TRBJ2-5
TGTGCCAGCAGCCTACAGGGTTTCGAGACCCAGTACTTC
CASSLQGFETQYF
>.|TRBV30|TRBD2|TRBJ2-1
TGTGCCTGGAGTGGGACTAGCGGGAGGTACAATGAGCAGTTCTTC
CAWSGTSGRYNEQFF
>.|TRBV28|TRBD2|TRBJ2-7
TGTGCCAGCAGTTCGTGGACTAGCGGGAGTTACGAGCAGTACTTC
CASSSWTSGSYEQYF
>.|TRBV29-1|.|TRBJ2-7
TGCAGCGTTGAATTAGGAACAGGGCCCCCCCTGCAGTACTTC
CSVELGTGPPLQYF
>.|TRBV28|.|TRBJ1-6
TGTGCCAGCAGTTTGGTCGTTAGGGGGGGTTCACCCCTCCACTTT
CASSLVVRGGSPLHF
>.|TRBV7-7|.|TRBJ2-7
TGTGCCAGCAGCCCCACCGCAAGCTACGAGCAGTACTTC
CASSPTASYEQYF
>.|TRBV15|TRBD1|TRBJ2-7
TGTGCCACCAGCTCTCGGACAGGCCCCTACGAGCAGTACTTC
CATSSRTGPYEQYF
>.|TRBV30|.|TRBJ2-1
TGTGCCTGGAGTGTAGGCAGGGATTACAATGAGCAGTTCTTC
CAWSVGRDYNEQFF
>.|TRBV10-3|TRBD2|TRBJ2-3
TGTGCCATCAGTGAAGGCGGGAGAGTTACAGATACGCAGTATTTT
CAISEGGRVTDTQYF
>.|TRBV28|.|TRBJ2-4
TGTGCCAGCACTCCATCGGGACAACAGTTAGCCAAAAACATTCAGTACTTC
CASTPSGQQLAKNIQYF
>.|TRBV6-1|.|TRBJ1-5
TGTGCCAGCAGTGCGACAGGATATAGCAATCAGCCCCAGCATTTT
CASSATGYSNQPQHF
>once|TRBV5-4|TRBD2|TRBJ2-1
TGTGCCAGCAGCTTGCGGACTAGCGGGAACTACAATGAGCAGTTCTTC
CASSLRTSGNYNEQFF
>.|TRBV7-2|TRBD1|TRBJ2-5
TGTGCCAGCAGCCCAGGACAGGGGGGTGAGACCCAGTACTTC
CASSPGQGGETQYF